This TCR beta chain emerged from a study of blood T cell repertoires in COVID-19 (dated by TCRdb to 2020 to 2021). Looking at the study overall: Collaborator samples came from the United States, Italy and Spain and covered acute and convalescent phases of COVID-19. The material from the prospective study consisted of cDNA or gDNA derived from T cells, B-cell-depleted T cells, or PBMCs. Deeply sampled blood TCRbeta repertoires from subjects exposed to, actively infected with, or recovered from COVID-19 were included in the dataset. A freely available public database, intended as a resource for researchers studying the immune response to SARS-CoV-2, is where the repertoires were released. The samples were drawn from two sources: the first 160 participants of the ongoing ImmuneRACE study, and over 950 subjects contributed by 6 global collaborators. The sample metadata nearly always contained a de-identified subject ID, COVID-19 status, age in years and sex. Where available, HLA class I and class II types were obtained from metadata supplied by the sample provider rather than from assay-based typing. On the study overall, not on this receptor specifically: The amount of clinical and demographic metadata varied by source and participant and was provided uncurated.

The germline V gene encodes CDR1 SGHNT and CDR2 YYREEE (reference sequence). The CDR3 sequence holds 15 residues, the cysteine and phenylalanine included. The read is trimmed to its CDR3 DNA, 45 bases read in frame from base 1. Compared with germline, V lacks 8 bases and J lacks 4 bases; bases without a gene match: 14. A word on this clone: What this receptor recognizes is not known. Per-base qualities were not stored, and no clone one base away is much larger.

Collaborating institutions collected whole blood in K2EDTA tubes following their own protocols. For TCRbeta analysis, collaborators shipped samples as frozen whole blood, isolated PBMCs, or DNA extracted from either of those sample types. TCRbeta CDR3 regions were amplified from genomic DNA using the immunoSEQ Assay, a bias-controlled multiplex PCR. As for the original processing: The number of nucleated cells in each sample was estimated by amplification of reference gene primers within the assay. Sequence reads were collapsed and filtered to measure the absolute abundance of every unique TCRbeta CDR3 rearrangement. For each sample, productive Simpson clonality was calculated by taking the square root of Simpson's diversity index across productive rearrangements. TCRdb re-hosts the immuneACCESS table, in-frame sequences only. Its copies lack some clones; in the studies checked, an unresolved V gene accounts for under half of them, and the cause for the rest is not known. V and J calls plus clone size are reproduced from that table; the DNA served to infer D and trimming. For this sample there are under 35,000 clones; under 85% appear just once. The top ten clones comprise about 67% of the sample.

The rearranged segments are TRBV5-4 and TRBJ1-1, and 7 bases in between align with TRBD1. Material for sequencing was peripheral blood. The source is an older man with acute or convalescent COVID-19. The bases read TGTGCCAGTGCCCCTCCGAGGAACAGGGGCACTGAAGCTTTCTTT. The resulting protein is CASAPPRNRGTEAFF. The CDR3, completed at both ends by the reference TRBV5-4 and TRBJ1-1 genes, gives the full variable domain ETGVTQSPTHLIKTRGQQVTLRCSSQSGHNTVSWYQQALGQGPQFIFQYYREEENGRGNFPPRFSGLQFPNYSSELNVNALELDDSALYLCASAPPRNRGTEAFFGQGTRLTVV.